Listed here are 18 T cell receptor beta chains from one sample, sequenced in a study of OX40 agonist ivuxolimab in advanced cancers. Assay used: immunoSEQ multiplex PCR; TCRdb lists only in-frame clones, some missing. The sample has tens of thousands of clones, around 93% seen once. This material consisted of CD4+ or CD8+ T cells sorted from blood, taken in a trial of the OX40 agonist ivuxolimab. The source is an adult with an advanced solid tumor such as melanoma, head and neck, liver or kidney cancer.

The CDR3 sequence: CASSWTGVNEKLFF. CDR3 DNA: TGTGCCAGCAGTTGGACAGGGGTTAATGAAAAACTGTTTTTT. The chain is built from TRBV6-5 and TRBJ1-4; 9 nucleotides match TRBD1. CDR3 length: 14 amino acids. The V gene end was trimmed by 4 bases and the J gene end by 4 bases; junction bases not matched to a gene: 1. From germline, CDR1 is MNHEY and CDR2 SVGAGI.

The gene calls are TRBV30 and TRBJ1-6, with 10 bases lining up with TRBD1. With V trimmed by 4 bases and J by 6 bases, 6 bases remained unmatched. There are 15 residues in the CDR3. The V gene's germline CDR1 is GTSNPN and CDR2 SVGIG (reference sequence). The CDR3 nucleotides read TGTGCCTGGACCTCGACAGGGGGCGGTAATTCACCCCTCCACTTT. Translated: CAWTSTGGGNSPLHF.

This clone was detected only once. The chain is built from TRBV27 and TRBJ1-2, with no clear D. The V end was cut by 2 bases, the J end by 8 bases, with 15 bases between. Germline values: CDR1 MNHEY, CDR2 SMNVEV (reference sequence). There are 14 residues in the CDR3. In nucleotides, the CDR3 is TGTGCCAGCAGTTTAGGGAGTCCCCACTTCGGCTACACCTTC. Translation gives CASSLGSPHFGYTF.

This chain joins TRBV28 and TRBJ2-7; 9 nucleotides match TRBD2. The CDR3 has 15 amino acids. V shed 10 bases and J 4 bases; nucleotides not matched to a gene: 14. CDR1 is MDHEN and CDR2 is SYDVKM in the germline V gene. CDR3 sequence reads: CATYQTAGGDYEQYF. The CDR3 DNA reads TGTGCCACCTATCAAACAGCGGGGGGTGATTACGAGCAGTACTTC.

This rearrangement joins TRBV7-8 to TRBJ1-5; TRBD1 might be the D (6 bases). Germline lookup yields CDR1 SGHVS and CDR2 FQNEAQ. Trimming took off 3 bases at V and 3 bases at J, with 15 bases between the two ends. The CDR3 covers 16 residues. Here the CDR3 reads CASSFDRGQLNQPQHF. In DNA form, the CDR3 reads TGTGCCAGCAGCTTCGACCGGGGACAACTCAATCAGCCCCAGCATTTT.

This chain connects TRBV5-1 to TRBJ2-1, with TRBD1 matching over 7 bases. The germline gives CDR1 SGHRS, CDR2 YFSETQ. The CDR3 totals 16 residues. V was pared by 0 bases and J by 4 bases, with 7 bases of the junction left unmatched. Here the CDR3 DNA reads TGCGCCAGCAGCTTGGCCGCACAGGGGATTTACAATGAGCAGTTCTTC. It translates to CASSLAAQGIYNEQFF.

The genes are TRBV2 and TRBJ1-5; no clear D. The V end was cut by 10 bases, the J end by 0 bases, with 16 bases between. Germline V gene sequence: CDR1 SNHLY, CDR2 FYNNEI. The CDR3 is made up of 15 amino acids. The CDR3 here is CATRHNISSNQPQHF. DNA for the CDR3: TGTGCCACCCGCCACAATATTTCTAGCAATCAGCCCCAGCATTTT.

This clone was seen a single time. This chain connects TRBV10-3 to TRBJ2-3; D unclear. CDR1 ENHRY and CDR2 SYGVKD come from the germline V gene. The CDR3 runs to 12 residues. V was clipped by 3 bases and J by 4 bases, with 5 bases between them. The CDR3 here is CAISDPPDTQYF. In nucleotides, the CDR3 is TGTGCCATCAGTGACCCCCCAGATACGCAGTATTTT.

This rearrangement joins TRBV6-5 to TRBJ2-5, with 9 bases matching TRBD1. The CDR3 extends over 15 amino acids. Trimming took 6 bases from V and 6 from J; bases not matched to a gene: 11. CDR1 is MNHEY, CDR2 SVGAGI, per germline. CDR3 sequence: CASSRIQGAGQTQYF. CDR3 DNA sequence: TGTGCCAGCAGCCGGATACAGGGGGCGGGTCAGACCCAGTACTTC.

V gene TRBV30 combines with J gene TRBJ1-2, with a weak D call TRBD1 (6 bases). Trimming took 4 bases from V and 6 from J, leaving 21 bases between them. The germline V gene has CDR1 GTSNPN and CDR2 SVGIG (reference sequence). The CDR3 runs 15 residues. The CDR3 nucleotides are TGTGCCTGGACGGGACACACGGAAAAGAATCATGGCTACACCTTC. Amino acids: CAWTGHTEKNHGYTF.

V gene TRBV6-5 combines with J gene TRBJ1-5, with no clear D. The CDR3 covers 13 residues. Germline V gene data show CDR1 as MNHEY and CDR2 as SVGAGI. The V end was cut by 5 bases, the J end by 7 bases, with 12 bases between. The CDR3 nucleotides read TGTGCCAGCAGTCACGAGGGTAGGCAGCCCCAGCATTTT. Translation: CASSHEGRQPQHF.

CDR3 DNA sequence: TGTGCCAGCAGGACCGGGGGTAGCGGGGACTACAATGAGCAGTTCTTC. Its protein is CASRTGGSGDYNEQFF. The V and J genes are TRBV5-4 and TRBJ2-1, with 8 bases that match TRBD2. The CDR3 sequence is 16 residues long. J gave up 3 bases and V 5 bases, and 10 bases lay outside the gene matches. From germline, CDR1 is SGHNT and CDR2 YYREEE (reference sequence).

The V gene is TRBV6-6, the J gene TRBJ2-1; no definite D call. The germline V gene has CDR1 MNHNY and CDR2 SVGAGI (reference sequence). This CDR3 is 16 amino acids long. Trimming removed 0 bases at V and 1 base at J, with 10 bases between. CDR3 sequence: CASSYSPGPSYNEQFF. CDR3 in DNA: TGTGCCAGCAGTTACTCACCCGGGCCGTCCTACAATGAGCAGTTCTTC.

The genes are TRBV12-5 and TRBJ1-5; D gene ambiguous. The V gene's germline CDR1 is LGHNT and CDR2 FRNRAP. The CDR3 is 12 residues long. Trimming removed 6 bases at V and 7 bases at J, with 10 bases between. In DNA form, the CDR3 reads TGTGCTAGTGGGCAGTACCTCCAGCCCCAGCATTTT. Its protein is CASGQYLQPQHF.

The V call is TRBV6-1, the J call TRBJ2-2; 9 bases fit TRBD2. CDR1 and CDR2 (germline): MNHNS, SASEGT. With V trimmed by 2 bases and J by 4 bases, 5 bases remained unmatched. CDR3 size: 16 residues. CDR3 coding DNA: TGTGCCAGCAGTGAACAAGCGGGAGGATTCACCGGGGAGCTGTTTTTT. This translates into CASSEQAGGFTGELFF.

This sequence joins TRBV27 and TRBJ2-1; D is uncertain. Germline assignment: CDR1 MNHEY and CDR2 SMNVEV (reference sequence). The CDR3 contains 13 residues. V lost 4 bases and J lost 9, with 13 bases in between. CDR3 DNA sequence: TGTGCCAGCAGTTCCAATCTAGGTCGTGAGCAGTTCTTC. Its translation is CASSSNLGREQFF.

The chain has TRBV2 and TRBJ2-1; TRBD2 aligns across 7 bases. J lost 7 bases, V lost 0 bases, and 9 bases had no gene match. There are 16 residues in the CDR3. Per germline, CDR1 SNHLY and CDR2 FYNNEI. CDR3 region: CASSEAERDYDNEQFF. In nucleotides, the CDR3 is TGTGCCAGCAGTGAAGCAGAGAGGGACTATGATAATGAGCAGTTCTTC.

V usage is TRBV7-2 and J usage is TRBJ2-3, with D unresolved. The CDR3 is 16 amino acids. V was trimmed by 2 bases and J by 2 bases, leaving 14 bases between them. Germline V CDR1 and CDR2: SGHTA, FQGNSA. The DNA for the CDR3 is TGTGCCAGCAGCTTACCAACTCAGACCTCCACAGATACGCAGTATTTT. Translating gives CASSLPTQTSTDTQYF.